A selection of T cell receptor beta chains follows, all from one sample in a study of T cells in Graves' hyperthyroidism and ophthalmopathy. TCRdb reprocessed the multiplex PCR reads with MiXCR, giving one entry per CDR3 protein. The sample comprises approximately 640,000 distinct CDR3 sequences, roughly 17% of which are singletons, and 15% rests with the top ten. Sequenced input: blood. The receptors shown here come from a man aged 45-65 years with Graves' hyperthyroidism. Each CDR3 is given with its conserved first and last residue. D genes are given only for firm matches. Not all rows give a size; the values are once, few, many and, for expanded clones, a class.

size,J,V,D,CDR3,DNA
few,TRBJ1-2,TRBV29-1,-,CSFKGSATVGYTF,TGCAGCTTTAAGGGGTCGGCCACTGTCGGCTACACCTTC
few,TRBJ2-1,TRBV6-1,-,CASSPNLAIYNEQFF,TGTGCCAGCAGTCCTAACTTAGCGATCTACAATGAGCAGTTCTTC
-,TRBJ2-7,TRBV6-1,-,CASRIGLARTYEQYF,TGTGCCAGCAGAATCGGCCTAGCGAGAACCTACGAGCAGTACTTC
few,TRBJ1-1,TRBV19,-,CASMVRRMRKAFF,TGTGCCAGTATGGTCAGGAGGATGCGGAAGGCTTTCTTT
-,TRBJ2-7,TRBV28,-,CASSLFLARYEQYF,TGTGCCAGCAGTTTATTCCTAGCCCGCTACGAGCAGTACTTC
many,TRBJ2-3,TRBV7-8,-,CASSFRSTPSADTQYF,TGTGCCAGCAGCTTCAGATCTACCCCGAGTGCAGATACGCAGTATTTT
many,TRBJ2-2,TRBV6-2/TRBV6-3,-,CASSSAGAQTTGELFF,TGTGCCAGCAGTTCTGCGGGGGCTCAAACCACCGGGGAGCTGTTTTTT
many,TRBJ2-5,TRBV28,TRBD2,CASSWVGAGGFQETQYF,TGTGCCAGCAGCTGGGTAGGGGCGGGAGGTTTCCAAGAGACCCAGTACTTC
many,TRBJ2-7,TRBV12-3/TRBV12-4,TRBD1,CASRPGQSSYEQYF,TGTGCCAGCCGACCGGGACAGAGCTCCTACGAGCAGTACTTC
many,TRBJ2-5,TRBV14,-,CASSQVIQGSDQETQYF,TGTGCCAGCAGCCAGGTCATACAGGGCTCAGACCAAGAGACCCAGTACTTC
many,TRBJ2-1,TRBV7-9,TRBD2,CASTEAGGSNEQFF,TGTGCCAGCACCGAGGCGGGAGGATCCAATGAGCAGTTCTTC
few,TRBJ2-7,TRBV7-3,-,CASSPRTLYEQYF,TGTGCCAGCAGCCCCCGGACTTTGTACGAGCAGTACTTC
many,TRBJ2-7,TRBV12-3/TRBV12-4,TRBD1,CASRLRGTAEQYF,TGTGCCAGCAGGTTAAGGGGGACAGCCGAGCAGTACTTC
-,TRBJ1-2,TRBV20-1,TRBD1,CSTGDYGYTF,TGCAGTACAGGGGACTATGGCTACACCTTC
few,TRBJ1-2,TRBV6-1,-,CASRIQGSGYTF,TGTGCCAGCAGAATACAGGGATCTGGCTACACCTTC
many,TRBJ2-5,TRBV12-3/TRBV12-4,-,CASSLVGSALETQYF,TGTGCCAGCAGTTTAGTTGGCAGCGCTTTAGAGACCCAGTACTTC